This TCR beta chain was found in a study of shared clonotypes between healthy human individuals. Looked up from germline, CDR1 is KGHSH and CDR2 is LQKENI. The CDR3 sequence is 15 residues long. Deletions cut 3 bases from V and 13 bases from J, with 19 bases between. Only in-frame clones appear in the TCRdb table, and some are missing; sequencing was by immunoSEQ multiplex PCR. Among some 500,000 clones, 96% were seen once, and the ten largest hold approximately 0.06%. The specimen sequenced was naive CD4+ T cells sorted from blood. Regarding subset: CD45RA+ positively selected. The chain links TRBV18 to TRBJ2-6; weak D call: TRBD2 (5 bases). The source of this sequence is a woman aged 30 to 39 in good health. The CDR3 sequence: CASSPSGRAREVLTF. The DNA of the CDR3 is TGTGCCAGCTCACCTTCCGGACGGGCGAGGGAAGTCCTGACTTTC.